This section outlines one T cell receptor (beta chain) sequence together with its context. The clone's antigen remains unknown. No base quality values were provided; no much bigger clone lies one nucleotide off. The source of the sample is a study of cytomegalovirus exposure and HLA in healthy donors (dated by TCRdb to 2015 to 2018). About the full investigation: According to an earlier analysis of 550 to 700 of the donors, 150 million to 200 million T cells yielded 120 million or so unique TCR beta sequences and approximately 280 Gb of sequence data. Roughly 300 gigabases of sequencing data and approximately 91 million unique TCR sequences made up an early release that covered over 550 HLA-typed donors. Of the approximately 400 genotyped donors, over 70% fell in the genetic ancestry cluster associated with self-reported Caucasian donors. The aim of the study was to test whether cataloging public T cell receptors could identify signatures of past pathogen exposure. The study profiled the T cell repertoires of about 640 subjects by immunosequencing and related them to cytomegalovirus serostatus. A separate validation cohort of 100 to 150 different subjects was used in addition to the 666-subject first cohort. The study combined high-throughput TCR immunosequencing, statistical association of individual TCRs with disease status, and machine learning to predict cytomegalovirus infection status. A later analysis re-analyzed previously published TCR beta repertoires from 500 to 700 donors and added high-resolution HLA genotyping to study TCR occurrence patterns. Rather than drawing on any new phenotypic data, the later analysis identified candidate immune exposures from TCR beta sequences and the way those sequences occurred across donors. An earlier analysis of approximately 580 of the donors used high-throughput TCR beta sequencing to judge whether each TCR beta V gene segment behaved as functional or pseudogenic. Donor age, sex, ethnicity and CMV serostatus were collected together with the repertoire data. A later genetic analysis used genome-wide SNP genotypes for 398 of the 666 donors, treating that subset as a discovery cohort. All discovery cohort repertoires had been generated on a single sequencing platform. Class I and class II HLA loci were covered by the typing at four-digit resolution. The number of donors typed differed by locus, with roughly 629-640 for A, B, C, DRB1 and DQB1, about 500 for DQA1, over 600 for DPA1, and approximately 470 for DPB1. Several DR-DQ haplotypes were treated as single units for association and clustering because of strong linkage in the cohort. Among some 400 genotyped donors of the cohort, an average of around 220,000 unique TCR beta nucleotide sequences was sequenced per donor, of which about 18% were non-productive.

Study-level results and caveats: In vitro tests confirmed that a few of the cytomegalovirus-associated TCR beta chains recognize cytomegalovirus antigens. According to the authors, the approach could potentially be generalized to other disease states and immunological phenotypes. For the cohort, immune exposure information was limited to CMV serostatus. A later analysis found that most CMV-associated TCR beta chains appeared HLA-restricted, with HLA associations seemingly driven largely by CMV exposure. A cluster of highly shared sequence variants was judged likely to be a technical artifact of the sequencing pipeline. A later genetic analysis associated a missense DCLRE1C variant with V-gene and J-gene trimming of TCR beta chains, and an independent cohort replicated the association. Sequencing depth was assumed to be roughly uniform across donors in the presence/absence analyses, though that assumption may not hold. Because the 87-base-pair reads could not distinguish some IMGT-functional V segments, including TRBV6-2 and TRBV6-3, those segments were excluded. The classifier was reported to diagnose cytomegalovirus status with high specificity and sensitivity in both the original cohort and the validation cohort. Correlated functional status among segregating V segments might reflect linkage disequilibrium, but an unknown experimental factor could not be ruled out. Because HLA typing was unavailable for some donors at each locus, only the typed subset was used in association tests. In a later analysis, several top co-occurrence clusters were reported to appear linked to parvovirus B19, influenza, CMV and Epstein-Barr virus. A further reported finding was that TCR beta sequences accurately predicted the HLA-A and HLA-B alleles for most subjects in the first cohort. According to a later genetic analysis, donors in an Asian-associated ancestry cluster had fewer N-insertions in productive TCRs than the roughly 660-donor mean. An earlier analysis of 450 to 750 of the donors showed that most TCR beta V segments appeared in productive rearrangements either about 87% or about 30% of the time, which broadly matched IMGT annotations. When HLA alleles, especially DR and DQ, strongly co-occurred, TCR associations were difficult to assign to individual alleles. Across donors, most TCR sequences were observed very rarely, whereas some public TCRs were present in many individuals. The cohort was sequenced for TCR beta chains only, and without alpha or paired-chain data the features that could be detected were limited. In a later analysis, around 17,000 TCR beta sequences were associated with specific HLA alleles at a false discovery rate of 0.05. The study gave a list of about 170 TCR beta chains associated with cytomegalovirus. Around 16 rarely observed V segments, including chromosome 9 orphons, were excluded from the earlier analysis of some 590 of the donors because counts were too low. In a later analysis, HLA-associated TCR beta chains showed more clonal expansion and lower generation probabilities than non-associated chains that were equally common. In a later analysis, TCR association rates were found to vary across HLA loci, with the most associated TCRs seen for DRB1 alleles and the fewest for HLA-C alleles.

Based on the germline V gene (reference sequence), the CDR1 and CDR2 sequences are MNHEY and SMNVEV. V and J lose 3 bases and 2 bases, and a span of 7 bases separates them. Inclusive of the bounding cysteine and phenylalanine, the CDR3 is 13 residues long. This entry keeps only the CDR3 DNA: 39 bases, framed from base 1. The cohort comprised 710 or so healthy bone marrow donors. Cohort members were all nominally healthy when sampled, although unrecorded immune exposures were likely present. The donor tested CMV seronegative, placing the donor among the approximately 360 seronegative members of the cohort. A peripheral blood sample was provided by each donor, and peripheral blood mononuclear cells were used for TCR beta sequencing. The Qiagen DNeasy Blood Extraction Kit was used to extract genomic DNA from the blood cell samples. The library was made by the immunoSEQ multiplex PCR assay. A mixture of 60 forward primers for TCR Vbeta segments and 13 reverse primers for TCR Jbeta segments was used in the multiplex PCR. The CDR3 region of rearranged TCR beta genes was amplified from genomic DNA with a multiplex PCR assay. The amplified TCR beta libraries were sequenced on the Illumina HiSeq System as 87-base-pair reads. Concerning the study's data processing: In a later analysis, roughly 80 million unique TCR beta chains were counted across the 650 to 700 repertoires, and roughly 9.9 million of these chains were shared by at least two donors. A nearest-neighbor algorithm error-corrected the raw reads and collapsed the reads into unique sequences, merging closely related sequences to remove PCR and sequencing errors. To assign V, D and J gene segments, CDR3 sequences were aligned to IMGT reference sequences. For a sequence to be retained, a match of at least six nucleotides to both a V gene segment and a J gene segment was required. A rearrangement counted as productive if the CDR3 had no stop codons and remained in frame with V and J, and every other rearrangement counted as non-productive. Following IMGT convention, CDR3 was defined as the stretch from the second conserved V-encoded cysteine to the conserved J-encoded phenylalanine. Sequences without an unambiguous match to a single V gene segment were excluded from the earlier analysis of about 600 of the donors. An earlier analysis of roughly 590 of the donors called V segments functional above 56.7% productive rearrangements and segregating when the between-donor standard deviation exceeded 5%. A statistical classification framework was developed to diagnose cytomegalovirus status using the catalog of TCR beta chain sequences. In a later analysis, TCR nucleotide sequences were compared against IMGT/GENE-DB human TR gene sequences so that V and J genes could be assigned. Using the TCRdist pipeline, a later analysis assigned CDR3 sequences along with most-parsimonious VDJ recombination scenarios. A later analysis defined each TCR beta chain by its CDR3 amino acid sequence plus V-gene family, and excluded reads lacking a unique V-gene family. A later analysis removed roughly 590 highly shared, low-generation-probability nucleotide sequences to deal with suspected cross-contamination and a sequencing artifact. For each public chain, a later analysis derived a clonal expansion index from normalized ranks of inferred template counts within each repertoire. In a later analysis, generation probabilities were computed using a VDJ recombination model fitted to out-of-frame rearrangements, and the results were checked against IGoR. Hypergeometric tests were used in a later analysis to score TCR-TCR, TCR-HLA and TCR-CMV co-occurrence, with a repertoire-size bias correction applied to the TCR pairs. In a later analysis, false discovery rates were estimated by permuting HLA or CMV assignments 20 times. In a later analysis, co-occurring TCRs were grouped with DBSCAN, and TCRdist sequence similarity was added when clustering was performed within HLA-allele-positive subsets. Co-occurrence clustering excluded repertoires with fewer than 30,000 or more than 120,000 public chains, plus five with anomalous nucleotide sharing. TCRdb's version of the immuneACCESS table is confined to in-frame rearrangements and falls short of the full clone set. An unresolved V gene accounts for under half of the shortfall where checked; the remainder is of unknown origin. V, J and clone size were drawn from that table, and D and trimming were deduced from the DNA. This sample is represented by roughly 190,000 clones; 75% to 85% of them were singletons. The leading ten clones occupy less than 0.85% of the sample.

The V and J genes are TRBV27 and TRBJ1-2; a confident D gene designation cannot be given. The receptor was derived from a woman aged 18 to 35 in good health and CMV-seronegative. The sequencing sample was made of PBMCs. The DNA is TGTGCCAGCAGTTTTGGCTTAAACTATGGCTACACCTTC. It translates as CASSFGLNYGYTF.